This record covers a single T cell receptor beta chain. Its antigen is still unknown. cDNA synthesis used the whole RNA isolate, giving expressed TCRB sequences. The protocol was immunoSEQ multiplex PCR, while the TCRdb copy is restricted to in-frame clones and leaves out a portion. In the table there are about 700,000 clones, roughly 13% of which are singletons. This entry comes from a study of beta chain features in type 1 diabetes. General study results and limits: A possible short-template PCR bias applies equally to patients and controls. People with Type 1 diabetes carried modestly yet significantly shorter TCRB CDR3s in all four CD4+ subsets.

V lost 7 bases and J 2 bases, leaving 10 bases between the germline ends. The germline CDR1 and CDR2 sequences are SGHRS and YFSETQ. This CDR3 is built from 13 residues. The chain has TRBV5-1 and TRBJ2-1; D call uncertain. The sequence was obtained from a man aged 18 to 29 with type 1 diabetes. The sequenced sample consisted of naive CD4+ T cells from blood. This CDR3 is CASSARAYNEQFF. In nucleotides, the CDR3 is TGCGCCAGCTCGGCACGCGCCTACAATGAGCAGTTCTTC.